The rows below give T cell receptor beta chains drawn from one sample of a study of molecular identifiers for immune sequencing clone quantification. TCRdb redid the calling of the PCR reads with MiXCR, one entry per CDR3 protein. The sample has about 510,000 distinct CDR3 sequences; about a quarter are singletons. Specimen: naive CD8+ T cells from blood, with Jurkat cell RNA spiked in. Receptor source: a human donor in good health. Some libraries in this study had Jurkat cell RNA spiked in. Each CDR3 is given with its conserved first and last residue. The order of the fields is D gene, J gene, V gene, clone size, CDR3 DNA, CDR3 protein. D genes are given only for firm matches. Clone sizes are given selectively: once, few, many, or a class where the clone is expanded.

D gene: TRBD2; J gene: TRBJ2-3; V gene: TRBV27; clone size: many; CDR3 DNA: TGTGCCAGCAGTTATCAACTAGCGGGAGGTGATACGCAGTATTTT; CDR3 protein: CASSYQLAGGDTQYF
D gene: NA; J gene: TRBJ2-5; V gene: TRBV29-1; clone size: few; CDR3 DNA: TGCAGCGTTGAGGGGGCTAGGCAACAGCGGGAGACCCAGTACTTC; CDR3 protein: CSVEGARQQRETQYF
D gene: NA; J gene: TRBJ1-2; V gene: TRBV27; clone size: many; CDR3 DNA: TGTGCCAGCAGTTTAGTCCAATCAGCGTATGGCTACACCTTC; CDR3 protein: CASSLVQSAYGYTF
D gene: NA; J gene: TRBJ1-2; V gene: TRBV9; clone size: NA; CDR3 DNA: TGTGCCAGCAGCGCCGGAACCCTGGACAGCTCAACCGGCTACACCTTC; CDR3 protein: CASSAGTLDSSTGYTF
D gene: TRBD2; J gene: TRBJ2-2; V gene: TRBV9; clone size: once; CDR3 DNA: TGTGCCAGCAGCGGCCCCAGGACTAGCGGGAACACCGGGGAGCTGTTTTTT; CDR3 protein: CASSGPRTSGNTGELFF
D gene: NA; J gene: TRBJ2-7; V gene: TRBV4-3; clone size: many; CDR3 DNA: TGCGCCAGCAGCCAAGATATAGGCGGGGCAGGGATCGCCTACGAGCAGTACTTC; CDR3 protein: CASSQDIGGAGIAYEQYF
D gene: TRBD1; J gene: TRBJ2-7; V gene: TRBV7-9; clone size: NA; CDR3 DNA: TGTGCCAGCAGCGTGCAGACAGGGAAAGGACTCGAGCAGTACTTC; CDR3 protein: CASSVQTGKGLEQYF
D gene: NA; J gene: TRBJ1-5; V gene: TRBV28; clone size: many; CDR3 DNA: TGTGCCAGCAGCCAAAGGGAGGCTAATCAGCCCCAGCATTTT; CDR3 protein: CASSQREANQPQHF
D gene: TRBD1; J gene: TRBJ2-4; V gene: TRBV11-1; clone size: few; CDR3 DNA: TGTGCCAGCAGCAACTCTCCGGGACAGAAAAACATTCAGTACTTC; CDR3 protein: CASSNSPGQKNIQYF
D gene: TRBD1; J gene: TRBJ2-1; V gene: TRBV20-1; clone size: NA; CDR3 DNA: TGCAGTGCAAAGGACACAGGGGGCCCCTACAATGAGCAGTTCTTC; CDR3 protein: CSAKDTGGPYNEQFF
D gene: NA; J gene: TRBJ2-1; V gene: TRBV6-5; clone size: NA; CDR3 DNA: TGTGCCAGCAGTTACTTCCCGCCTAGCTCCTACAATGAGCAGTTCTTC; CDR3 protein: CASSYFPPSSYNEQFF
D gene: NA; J gene: TRBJ2-7; V gene: TRBV27; clone size: few; CDR3 DNA: TGTGCCAGCAGTTCCAGCGTTGGGGTCTACGAGCAGTACTTC; CDR3 protein: CASSSSVGVYEQYF
D gene: NA; J gene: TRBJ2-7; V gene: TRBV4-1; clone size: few; CDR3 DNA: TGCGCCAGCAGCCAAAAATCGGGACCCAGCTCCTACGAGCAGTACTTC; CDR3 protein: CASSQKSGPSSYEQYF
D gene: TRBD2; J gene: TRBJ2-1; V gene: TRBV11-2; clone size: NA; CDR3 DNA: TGTGCCAGCAGCGACTCGCGGGAGCCATACAATGAGCAGTTCTTC; CDR3 protein: CASSDSREPYNEQFF
D gene: TRBD2; J gene: TRBJ2-1; V gene: TRBV24-1; clone size: NA; CDR3 DNA: TGTGCCACCAGTGAGCCTAGCGGGGTAGAGCAGTTCTTC; CDR3 protein: CATSEPSGVEQFF
D gene: TRBD1; J gene: TRBJ1-2; V gene: TRBV7-9; clone size: many; CDR3 DNA: TGTGCCAGCAGCCCCCGACAGGGAGGAGTCTATGGCTACACCTTC; CDR3 protein: CASSPRQGGVYGYTF
D gene: NA; J gene: TRBJ1-4; V gene: TRBV11-2; clone size: few; CDR3 DNA: TGTGCCAGCAGCTTAGGTTACGGTGGCACCCGGAATGAAAAACTGTTTTTT; CDR3 protein: CASSLGYGGTRNEKLFF
D gene: NA; J gene: TRBJ2-7; V gene: TRBV19; clone size: many; CDR3 DNA: TGTGCCAGTAGTATCAAGTCCCAGGGCCCCTACGAGCAGTACTTC; CDR3 protein: CASSIKSQGPYEQYF
D gene: TRBD1; J gene: TRBJ1-3; V gene: TRBV12-3/TRBV12-4; clone size: once; CDR3 DNA: TGTGCCAGCAGAGCCTCCGGGACAGCAGGAAACACCATATATTTT; CDR3 protein: CASRASGTAGNTIYF
D gene: NA; J gene: TRBJ1-3; V gene: TRBV21-1; clone size: few; CDR3 DNA: TGTGCCAGCAGCAGCTGGACAGGGGCTCCCTGCTCTGGAAACACCATATATTTT; CDR3 protein: CASSSWTGAPCSGNTIYF
D gene: NA; J gene: TRBJ2-2; V gene: TRBV20-1; clone size: few; CDR3 DNA: TGCAGTGCCAAGGGACTGAGCACCGGGGAGCTGTTTTTT; CDR3 protein: CSAKGLSTGELFF
D gene: TRBD2; J gene: TRBJ2-1; V gene: TRBV19; clone size: NA; CDR3 DNA: TGTGCCACCAAAGGGACTAGCGGGGGATTTTGGAATGAGCAGTTCTTC; CDR3 protein: CATKGTSGGFWNEQFF
D gene: NA; J gene: TRBJ1-4; V gene: TRBV11-2; clone size: few; CDR3 DNA: TGTGCCAGCAGCCCGGGGCCGGTGGTATCGGATGAAAAACTGTTTTTT; CDR3 protein: CASSPGPVVSDEKLFF
D gene: NA; J gene: TRBJ2-7; V gene: TRBV7-2; clone size: many; CDR3 DNA: TGTGCCAGCAGCCTCCCTGAGCCCCCGCTGTACGAGCAGTACTTC; CDR3 protein: CASSLPEPPLYEQYF
D gene: NA; J gene: TRBJ2-3; V gene: TRBV6-2/TRBV6-3; clone size: few; CDR3 DNA: TGTGCCAGCAGGACTCCGGCAGGGGGGACAGATACGCAGTATTTT; CDR3 protein: CASRTPAGGTDTQYF
D gene: TRBD2; J gene: TRBJ2-3; V gene: TRBV2; clone size: NA; CDR3 DNA: TGTGCCAGCAAAAAGCGGGGGGTGGATACGCAGTATTTT; CDR3 protein: CASKKRGVDTQYF
D gene: TRBD2; J gene: TRBJ2-3; V gene: TRBV29-1; clone size: many; CDR3 DNA: TGCAGCACCCGGGGGCCTAGCGGGAACGCAGATACGCAGTATTTT; CDR3 protein: CSTRGPSGNADTQYF
D gene: TRBD1; J gene: TRBJ2-2; V gene: TRBV25-1; clone size: NA; CDR3 DNA: TGTGCCAGCAGTGAATATGCAGGGGGCTTGGCCGGGGAGCTGTTTTTT; CDR3 protein: CASSEYAGGLAGELFF
D gene: NA; J gene: TRBJ2-3; V gene: TRBV20-1; clone size: NA; CDR3 DNA: TGCAGTGCTAGCGGGAGTTGGACAGATACGCAGTATTTT; CDR3 protein: CSASGSWTDTQYF
D gene: TRBD1; J gene: TRBJ1-1; V gene: TRBV20-1; clone size: many; CDR3 DNA: TGCAGTGCTAGAGTGAGGACAGGTGGGCTGGGCACTGAAGCTTTCTTT; CDR3 protein: CSARVRTGGLGTEAFF
D gene: TRBD2; J gene: TRBJ2-7; V gene: TRBV27; clone size: NA; CDR3 DNA: TGTGCCAGCAGTTTAGGGCGGGGGGCGGCCGAGCAGTACTTC; CDR3 protein: CASSLGRGAAEQYF
D gene: NA; J gene: TRBJ2-3; V gene: TRBV9; clone size: NA; CDR3 DNA: TGTGCCAGCAGCGTAGAACGGCGTAGCACAGATACGCAGTATTTT; CDR3 protein: CASSVERRSTDTQYF
D gene: NA; J gene: TRBJ1-1; V gene: TRBV5-3; clone size: NA; CDR3 DNA: TGTACCAGCAGCTTGGATCTAGGTTTCACTGAAGCTTTCTTT; CDR3 protein: CTSSLDLGFTEAFF
D gene: NA; J gene: TRBJ1-5; V gene: TRBV7-9; clone size: NA; CDR3 DNA: TGTGCCAGCAGCTTAGATTTCCAGGCCCAGCCCCAGCATTTT; CDR3 protein: CASSLDFQAQPQHF
D gene: TRBD2; J gene: TRBJ2-1; V gene: TRBV4-3; clone size: few; CDR3 DNA: TGCGCCAGCAGCCAAGAGGGGACGCAACTAGCGGGGTACAATGAGCAGTTCTTC; CDR3 protein: CASSQEGTQLAGYNEQFF
D gene: NA; J gene: TRBJ2-3; V gene: TRBV6-6; clone size: many; CDR3 DNA: TGTGCCAGCTCAAGGGGGGCAGGGGGGGCAGATACGCAGTATTTT; CDR3 protein: CASSRGAGGADTQYF
D gene: TRBD1; J gene: TRBJ2-3; V gene: TRBV5-5; clone size: NA; CDR3 DNA: TGTGCCAGCAGCGCGGGACAGGTTAGCACAGATACGCAGTATTTT; CDR3 protein: CASSAGQVSTDTQYF